This is a list of T cell receptor beta chains from one sample in a study of response to subunit inactivated influenza vaccine. TCRdb re-called the RT-PCR reads through MiXCR, storing one row per CDR3 protein. The repertoire holds around 750,000 distinct CDR3 sequences, with 21% as singletons. The specimen comprised PBMCs from blood, sampled around 5 days after vaccination. These receptor sequences come from a middle-aged man who received an inactivated influenza vaccine. Each CDR3 is given with its conserved first and last residue. Fields, in order: clone size, V gene, D gene, J gene, CDR3 DNA, CDR3 protein. D genes are given only for firm matches. Part of the rows lack a size; the others show once, few, many or a class for expanded clones.

clone size: few
V gene: TRBV19
D gene: .
J gene: TRBJ1-5
CDR3 DNA: TGTGCCAGTAGTATAGAAGGGACGGCAATCAATCAGCCCCAGCATTTT
CDR3 protein: CASSIEGTAINQPQHF

clone size: .
V gene: TRBV20-1
D gene: .
J gene: TRBJ2-7
CDR3 DNA: TGCAGTGCTAGAGTGGCGGAGCTGGGTATCGACGAGCAGTACTTC
CDR3 protein: CSARVAELGIDEQYF

clone size: few
V gene: TRBV5-1
D gene: TRBD1
J gene: TRBJ2-7
CDR3 DNA: TGCGCCAGCAGCTTGGTGACAGGGGGTTTCGACGAGCAGTACTTC
CDR3 protein: CASSLVTGGFDEQYF

clone size: few
V gene: TRBV6-2/TRBV6-3
D gene: TRBD1
J gene: TRBJ2-5
CDR3 DNA: TGTGCCAGCAGTTCGCGACAGGGGGCGGTTCGTGAGACCCAGTACTTC
CDR3 protein: CASSSRQGAVRETQYF

clone size: .
V gene: TRBV28
D gene: TRBD2
J gene: TRBJ2-3
CDR3 DNA: TGTGCCAGCAGTTTATGGGCTAGCGGAGGCACAGATACGCAGTATTTT
CDR3 protein: CASSLWASGGTDTQYF

clone size: .
V gene: TRBV20-1
D gene: TRBD1
J gene: TRBJ2-7
CDR3 DNA: TGCAGTGCTAGGGTTTCGGACAGGGGGTCCTACGAGCAGTACTTC
CDR3 protein: CSARVSDRGSYEQYF

clone size: .
V gene: TRBV4-3
D gene: .
J gene: TRBJ2-3
CDR3 DNA: TGCGCCAGCAGCCAAGATCCGAGCACAGATACGCAGTATTTT
CDR3 protein: CASSQDPSTDTQYF

clone size: .
V gene: TRBV5-6
D gene: .
J gene: TRBJ2-7
CDR3 DNA: TGTGCCAGCAGCTTGGACCTAGGACAGATCTACGAGCAGTACTTC
CDR3 protein: CASSLDLGQIYEQYF

clone size: .
V gene: TRBV4-2
D gene: .
J gene: TRBJ2-5
CDR3 DNA: TGTGCCAGCAGCCAAGCCCTAGGGGCCGAGACCCAGTACTTC
CDR3 protein: CASSQALGAETQYF

clone size: .
V gene: TRBV6-5
D gene: TRBD1
J gene: TRBJ1-4
CDR3 DNA: TGTGCCAGCAGTTACTCTGAGACAGGGGGGGAAAAACTGTTTTTT
CDR3 protein: CASSYSETGGEKLFF

clone size: .
V gene: TRBV20-1
D gene: TRBD2
J gene: TRBJ2-7
CDR3 DNA: TGCAGTGCTAGATCTTTACAGAGACTCGGGTCAGCGGGGGGGGCCTACGAGCAGTACTTC
CDR3 protein: CSARSLQRLGSAGGAYEQYF

clone size: few
V gene: TRBV19
D gene: TRBD1
J gene: TRBJ2-5
CDR3 DNA: TGTGCCAGTAGTTCCCCGGACAGGGGCCCTCGGGAGACCCAGTACTTC
CDR3 protein: CASSSPDRGPRETQYF

clone size: few
V gene: TRBV4-3
D gene: .
J gene: TRBJ2-5
CDR3 DNA: TGCGCCAGCAGCGTGGAGCTCCAAGAGACCCAGTACTTC
CDR3 protein: CASSVELQETQYF

clone size: few
V gene: TRBV9
D gene: .
J gene: TRBJ2-3
CDR3 DNA: TGTGCCAGCAGCGTAGGGGTAGGCACAGATACGCAGTATTTT
CDR3 protein: CASSVGVGTDTQYF

clone size: few
V gene: TRBV4-3
D gene: TRBD1
J gene: TRBJ2-7
CDR3 DNA: TGCGCCAGCAGCCATCGACAGGGGGTAGGCGAGCAGTACTTC
CDR3 protein: CASSHRQGVGEQYF

clone size: few
V gene: TRBV4-3
D gene: .
J gene: TRBJ2-1
CDR3 DNA: TGCGCCAGCAGCCAAGTTGGGAACTCCTACAATGAGCAGTTCTTC
CDR3 protein: CASSQVGNSYNEQFF

clone size: .
V gene: TRBV20-1
D gene: TRBD1
J gene: TRBJ2-3
CDR3 DNA: TGCAGTGCTAGATCCGCTCAAGGACAGGGGATCACAGATACGCAGTATTTT
CDR3 protein: CSARSAQGQGITDTQYF

clone size: many
V gene: TRBV5-1
D gene: .
J gene: TRBJ2-5
CDR3 DNA: TGCGCCAGCAGCTTGGCTACCACGGCCGAAGAGACCCAGTACTTC
CDR3 protein: CASSLATTAEETQYF

clone size: few
V gene: TRBV7-2
D gene: .
J gene: TRBJ2-5
CDR3 DNA: TGTGCCAGCAGCTTAGATTCTATTACGTCCCAGTACTTC
CDR3 protein: CASSLDSITSQYF

clone size: few
V gene: TRBV20-1
D gene: .
J gene: TRBJ1-5
CDR3 DNA: TGCAGTGCTAAAGGTCAGGAGACCTTGGGCAATCAGCCCCAGCATTTT
CDR3 protein: CSAKGQETLGNQPQHF

clone size: .
V gene: TRBV7-9
D gene: .
J gene: TRBJ2-1
CDR3 DNA: TGTGCCAGCAGCTCACGGGTGGGGCGTAGGGATGAGCAGTTCTTC
CDR3 protein: CASSSRVGRRDEQFF

clone size: .
V gene: TRBV7-9
D gene: .
J gene: TRBJ2-5
CDR3 DNA: TGTGCCAGCAGCTTACCGAAGGACTCCGCCGCTCGAGAGACCCAGTACTTC
CDR3 protein: CASSLPKDSAARETQYF

clone size: once
V gene: TRBV7-2
D gene: .
J gene: TRBJ2-3
CDR3 DNA: TGTGCCAGCAGCCCCAGGGCGGGCACGCAGTATTTT
CDR3 protein: CASSPRAGTQYF

clone size: .
V gene: TRBV20-1
D gene: .
J gene: TRBJ2-7
CDR3 DNA: TGCAGTGCTAGAAGTGCCACGAGCTCCTACGAGCAGTACTTC
CDR3 protein: CSARSATSSYEQYF

clone size: many
V gene: TRBV10-3
D gene: TRBD1
J gene: TRBJ1-4
CDR3 DNA: TGTGCCATCAGTGTCACAGGGGGGAGCGAAGAAAAACTGTTTTTT
CDR3 protein: CAISVTGGSEEKLFF

clone size: .
V gene: TRBV28
D gene: .
J gene: TRBJ1-5
CDR3 DNA: TGTGCCAGCACCCTGGGACTTCTCAATCAGCCCCAGCATTTT
CDR3 protein: CASTLGLLNQPQHF

clone size: few
V gene: TRBV20-1
D gene: .
J gene: TRBJ2-7
CDR3 DNA: TGCAGTGGCCAGGAGTTAGGCTACGAGCAGTACTTC
CDR3 protein: CSGQELGYEQYF

clone size: .
V gene: TRBV5-1
D gene: .
J gene: TRBJ1-1
CDR3 DNA: TGCGCCAGCAGTCCGGGTACGGGGGGCACGAACACTGAAGCTTTCTTT
CDR3 protein: CASSPGTGGTNTEAFF

clone size: .
V gene: TRBV10-3
D gene: .
J gene: TRBJ1-6
CDR3 DNA: TGTGCCATCGGTTACAGCTCGTCACCCCTCCACTTT
CDR3 protein: CAIGYSSSPLHF

clone size: .
V gene: TRBV10-3
D gene: .
J gene: TRBJ1-1
CDR3 DNA: TGTGCCATCAGTGAGGGGGGATCCTCGGGGACTGAAGCTTTCTTT
CDR3 protein: CAISEGGSSGTEAFF

clone size: .
V gene: TRBV12-3/TRBV12-4
D gene: .
J gene: TRBJ2-5
CDR3 DNA: TGTGCCAGCAGTCCTAGTATGGGGGCTGTGGGGACCCAGTACTTC
CDR3 protein: CASSPSMGAVGTQYF

clone size: few
V gene: TRBV6-1
D gene: TRBD2
J gene: TRBJ2-7
CDR3 DNA: TGTGCCAGCGCGACTAGCGGGGGCTACGAGCAGTACTTC
CDR3 protein: CASATSGGYEQYF

clone size: .
V gene: TRBV12-3/TRBV12-4
D gene: TRBD2
J gene: TRBJ2-3
CDR3 DNA: TGTGCCAGCAGTTTTTCAGCGGGAGGCCGGTTGGAGTATTTT
CDR3 protein: CASSFSAGGRLEYF

clone size: .
V gene: TRBV27
D gene: .
J gene: TRBJ1-2
CDR3 DNA: TGTGCCAGCAGTTCGTCAGGGAGGGATGGCTACACCTTC
CDR3 protein: CASSSSGRDGYTF

clone size: .
V gene: TRBV28
D gene: .
J gene: TRBJ1-6
CDR3 DNA: TGTGCCAGCAGTCCGACTGGTTATAATTCACCCCTCCACTTT
CDR3 protein: CASSPTGYNSPLHF

clone size: .
V gene: TRBV15
D gene: .
J gene: TRBJ2-7
CDR3 DNA: TGTGCCACCAGCAGACGTAGCGGGACAGCTGACGAGCAGTACTTC
CDR3 protein: CATSRRSGTADEQYF

clone size: few
V gene: TRBV5-1
D gene: TRBD1
J gene: TRBJ2-7
CDR3 DNA: TGCGCCAGCTCAATACAGGGGGGCGAGCAGTACTTC
CDR3 protein: CASSIQGGEQYF

clone size: few
V gene: TRBV20-1
D gene: TRBD2
J gene: TRBJ2-1
CDR3 DNA: TGCAGTGCTAGAGGGGCTCGGGAGGCCAGCTACAATGAGCAGTTCTTC
CDR3 protein: CSARGAREASYNEQFF

clone size: .
V gene: TRBV20-1
D gene: TRBD2
J gene: TRBJ2-7
CDR3 DNA: TGCAGTGCCAGCGGGTCGACTAGCGATAACTACGAGCAGTACTTC
CDR3 protein: CSASGSTSDNYEQYF

clone size: once
V gene: TRBV7-2
D gene: .
J gene: TRBJ2-7
CDR3 DNA: TGTGCCAGCAGCTTAGCCGGGGCCAGGGATGGGGGCTCCTACGAGCAGTACTTC
CDR3 protein: CASSLAGARDGGSYEQYF